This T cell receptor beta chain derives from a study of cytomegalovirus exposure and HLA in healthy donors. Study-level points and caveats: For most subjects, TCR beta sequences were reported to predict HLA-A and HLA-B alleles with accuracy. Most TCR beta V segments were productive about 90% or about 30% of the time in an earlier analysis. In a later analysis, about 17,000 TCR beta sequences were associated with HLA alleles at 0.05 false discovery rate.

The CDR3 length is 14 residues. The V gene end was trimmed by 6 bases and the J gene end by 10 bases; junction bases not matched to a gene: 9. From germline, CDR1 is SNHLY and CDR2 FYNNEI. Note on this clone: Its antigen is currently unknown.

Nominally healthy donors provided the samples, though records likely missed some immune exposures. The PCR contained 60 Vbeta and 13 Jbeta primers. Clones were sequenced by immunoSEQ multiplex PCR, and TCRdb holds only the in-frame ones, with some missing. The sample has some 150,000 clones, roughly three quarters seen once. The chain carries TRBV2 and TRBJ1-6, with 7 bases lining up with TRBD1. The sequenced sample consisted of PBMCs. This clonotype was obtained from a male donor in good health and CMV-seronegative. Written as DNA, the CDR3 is TGTGCCAGCAGCGCAACAGGGGTTGGCTCACCCCTCCACTTT. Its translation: CASSATGVGSPLHF.